This TCR beta chain is from a study of persistence of HIV-infected CD4 T cells. As for the study in general: Antigen stimulation activated a lower proportion of cells, more of them memory, than anti-CD3/anti-CD28 stimulation.

This was the immunoSEQ version 4 assay in survey mode. Sequencing was performed with immunoSEQ multiplex PCR; in TCRdb, only in-frame clones are kept and a portion is missing. The data contain about 37,000 clones, roughly 90% of them singletons. Nonspecific anti-CD3/anti-CD28 bead stimulation represents the broad CD4+ T cell repertoire. CD4+ T cells upregulating both CD40 ligand and CD69 were sorted as responding cells. As regards this clone: What it recognizes is unknown.

Trimming cost V 6 bases and J 0 bases, with 12 bases left between them. Germline V gene sequence: CDR1 SNHLY, CDR2 FYNNEI. The CDR3 loop spans 15 amino acids. Study-wide results and limits: CMV- and Gag-responding cells had lower TCRbeta richness than CD3/CD28-responding cells.

Sequenced material: CD4+ T cells sorted from PBMCs after roughly 20-hour stimulation, taken from a patient who received antiretroviral therapy. The chain joins TRBV2 to TRBJ2-1, with D possibly matching TRBD2 (6 bases). The receptor was derived from an adult man with HIV who was CMV-seropositive. CDR3 loop: CASSQRVSSYNEQFF. The DNA of the CDR3 is TGTGCCAGCAGCCAGCGGGTGAGCTCCTACAATGAGCAGTTCTTC.